Shown below are 28 T cell receptor beta chains from a single sample sequenced in a study of blood T cell repertoires in COVID-19 (TCRdb year 2020). The library was produced with the immunoSEQ multiplex PCR assay. The immuneACCESS repertoire file appears here via TCRdb, limited to in-frame rearrangements. These files lack a portion of the clones; in checked studies, under half of the deficit traces to unresolved V genes, and the cause of the others is not known. Here the sample has fewer than 60,000 clones; approximately 87% occur a single time. Jointly, the top ten make up 3.5% to 4.5% of the sample. Sequencing used peripheral blood. The source is a man aged 50-59 years with acute or convalescent COVID-19.

The chain uses TRBV18 and TRBJ1-2, with D hard to call. Germline CDR1 and CDR2: KGHSH and LQKENI. The CDR3 totals 15 residues. V was shortened by 6 bases and J by 1 base, with 15 bases between the two germline ends. The CDR3 spells CASSPLEGSNYGYTF. CDR3 nucleotides: TGTGCCAGCTCCCCTTTGGAGGGAAGTAACTATGGCTACACCTTC.

V is TRBV28 and J is TRBJ2-5; 8 nucleotides match TRBD2. The CDR3 runs to 14 residues. The germline CDR1 and CDR2 sequences are MDHEN and SYDVKM. V was clipped by 5 bases and J by 2 bases; unmatched bases: 4. The DNA of the CDR3 is TGTGCCAGCAGTGGGCGGGAGGATCAAGAGACCCAGTACTTC. Protein product: CASSGREDQETQYF. Using reference TRBV28 and TRBJ2-5 for the parts outside the CDR3, the full variable domain is DVKVTQSSRYLVKRTGEKVFLECVQDMDHENMFWYRQDPGLGLRLIYFSYDVKMKEKGDIPEGYSVSREKKERFSLILESASTNQTSMYLCASSGREDQETQYFGPGTRLLVL.

This chain joins TRBV9 and TRBJ1-1; no definite D call. The CDR3 extends over 15 amino acids. Per germline, CDR1 SGDLS and CDR2 YYNGEE. Deletions cut 4 bases from V and 8 bases from J, with 21 bases between. The CDR3 spells CASSPTALRLPEAFF. CDR3 in DNA: TGTGCCAGCAGCCCCACCGCCCTACGCTTGCCAGAAGCTTTCTTT.

The V and J genes are TRBV28 and TRBJ1-2; D not resolved. The V end lost 4 bases, the J end lost 8 bases, and 11 bases lay between the germline ends. Germline CDR1 MDHEN, CDR2 SYDVKM. CDR3 length: 12 residues. Here the CDR3 reads CASSSEGYGYTF. As DNA, the CDR3 is TGTGCCAGCAGTTCTGAGGGTTACGGCTACACCTTC.

Details on this clone: Other DNA sequences from this sample encode an identical CDR3 as well. The chain couples TRBV11-3 to TRBJ1-1, with 10 bases fitting TRBD1. With V trimmed by 5 bases and J by 8 bases, 5 bases remained unmatched. The CDR3 length is 13 residues. Germline values: CDR1 SGHNT, CDR2 YENEEA. CDR3 in DNA: TGTGCCAGCAGCCGGACAGGGGGTCGAGAAGCTTTCTTT. It codes for CASSRTGGREAFF.

The rearrangement uses TRBV19 and TRBJ1-5; D possibly corresponds to TRBD1 (5 bases). V lost 0 bases and J lost 0, with 12 bases in between. The CDR3 extends over 17 amino acids. The germline V gene encodes CDR1 LNHDA and CDR2 SQIVND (reference sequence). The CDR3 is CASSIDGGFHSNQPQHF. DNA for the CDR3: TGTGCCAGTAGTATAGACGGGGGATTTCATAGCAATCAGCCCCAGCATTTT.

The chain links TRBV19 to TRBJ1-1; D not certain. The CDR3 is 14 residues long. Germline V gene data show CDR1 as LNHDA and CDR2 as SQIVND (reference sequence). V dropped 1 base and J dropped 5 bases, with 11 bases sitting between them. The CDR3 DNA reads TGTGCCAGTAGTATAGGGAACAGAAAGACTGAAGCTTTCTTT. It encodes CASSIGNRKTEAFF. Full variable domain (remainder filled in from reference TRBV19 and TRBJ1-1): DGGITQSPKYLFRKEGQNVTLSCEQNLNHDAMYWYRQDPGQGLRLIYYSQIVNDFQKGDIAEGYSVSREKKESFPLTVTSAQKNPTAFYLCASSIGNRKTEAFFGQGTRLTVV.

This clone showed up just a few times. V usage is TRBV27 and J usage is TRBJ2-7, with 7 bases fitting TRBD1. V was pared by 3 bases and J by 2 bases, with 1 base of the junction left unmatched. CDR1 and CDR2 from the germline V gene are MNHEY and SMNVEV (reference sequence). CDR3 length: 13 residues. The CDR3 here is CASSFGQAYEQYF. CDR3 coding DNA: TGTGCCAGCAGTTTTGGACAGGCCTACGAGCAGTACTTC.

This sequence joins TRBV19 and TRBJ2-3, with D unclear. The CDR3 totals 11 residues. Trimming took off 10 bases at V and 6 bases at J, with 11 bases between the two ends. Germline CDR1 and CDR2: LNHDA and SQIVND (reference sequence). The CDR3: CATCGRDTQYF. The CDR3 DNA reads TGTGCCACCTGTGGTCGGGATACGCAGTATTTT. Filled out from reference TRBV19 and TRBJ2-3, the complete variable domain reads DGGITQSPKYLFRKEGQNVTLSCEQNLNHDAMYWYRQDPGQGLRLIYYSQIVNDFQKGDIAEGYSVSREKKESFPLTVTSAQKNPTAFYLCATCGRDTQYFGPGTRLTVL.

The rearrangement uses TRBV5-1 and TRBJ1-3, with D possibly being TRBD1 (6 bases). Germline V gene data show CDR1 as SGHRS and CDR2 as YFSETQ. V was clipped by 2 bases and J by 0 bases, with 15 bases between them. The CDR3 covers 17 residues. The CDR3 loop reads CASSLLQGGGSGNTIYF. In DNA, the CDR3 is TGCGCCAGCAGCTTACTACAGGGAGGGGGCTCTGGAAACACCATATATTTT.

In DNA form, the CDR3 reads TGTGCCAGCAGCCCCGGGTTTTCGGACAGCTATGGCTACACCTTC. Translated: CASSPGFSDSYGYTF. J is TRBJ1-2 and V is TRBV11-3; maybe TRBD1 (6 bases). CDR3 length equals 15 residues. In germline, CDR1 is SGHNT, CDR2 YENEEA. V was trimmed by 5 bases and J by 4 bases, leaving 17 bases between them. The whole variable domain, filled in from reference TRBV11-3 and TRBJ1-2, reads EAGVVQSPRYKIIEKKQPVAFWCNPISGHNTLYWYLQNLGQGPELLIRYENEEAVDDSQLPKDRFSAERLKGVDSTLKIQPAELGDSAVYLCASSPGFSDSYGYTFGSGTRLTVV.

This rearrangement joins TRBV25-1 to TRBJ1-1; tentatively, D is TRBD1 (6 bases). CDR3 length: 14 amino acids. CDR1 and CDR2 from the germline V gene are MGHDK and SYGVNS. V dropped 3 bases and J dropped 1 base, with 9 bases sitting between them. CDR3: CASSELGANTEAFF. CDR3 in DNA: TGTGCCAGCAGTGAGCTGGGGGCGAACACTGAAGCTTTCTTT.

The rearrangement uses TRBV28 and TRBJ1-3, with 10 nucleotides matching TRBD1. V was clipped by 4 bases and J by 1 base; unmatched bases: 19. This CDR3 region has 21 residues. CDR1 and CDR2 from the germline V gene are MDHEN and SYDVKM. CDR3 sequence reads: CASSSFSRDRGRVGSGNTIYF. DNA of the CDR3: TGTGCCAGCAGTTCCTTCTCCCGGGACAGGGGTCGTGTAGGATCTGGAAACACCATATATTTT.

This chain links TRBV10-1 with TRBJ2-2, with TRBD1 as a possible D gene (5 bases). CDR1 WNHNN and CDR2 SYGVQD come from the germline V gene (reference sequence). There are 13 residues in the CDR3. V was trimmed by 7 bases and J by 3 bases, leaving 9 bases between them. CDR3 loop: CASTDSYTGELFF. DNA of the CDR3: TGCGCCAGCACCGACAGTTACACCGGGGAGCTGTTTTTT.

The rearrangement joins TRBV5-1 to TRBJ2-7; TRBD2 matches at 9 bases. The CDR3 length is 13 residues. V shed 4 bases, J shed 4 bases, and the junction held 3 bases outside the gene matches. Germline CDR1 is SGHRS and CDR2 is YFSETQ. CDR3 nucleotides: TGCGCCAGCAGCCATAGCGGGGGTTACGAGCAGTACTTC. Translating gives CASSHSGGYEQYF.

This clone was seen once. The chain recombines TRBV9 with TRBJ2-7, with D hard to call. The length of the CDR3 is 13 residues. V lost 4 bases to trimming and J lost 5 bases, with 13 bases between them. Germline loops: CDR1 SGDLS, CDR2 YYNGEE. The CDR3 here is CASSPPTGHEQYF. As DNA, the CDR3 is TGTGCCAGCAGCCCCCCCACTGGGCACGAGCAGTACTTC. The complete variable domain, with remaining parts taken from reference TRBV9 and TRBJ2-7, reads DSGVTQTPKHLITATGQRVTLRCSPRSGDLSVYWYQQSLDQGLQFLIQYYNGEERAKGNILERFSAQQFPDLHSELNLSSLELGDSALYFCASSPPTGHEQYFGPGTRLTVT.

Turning to this clone: Germline is not matched at one junction end, which may reflect a read error. The gene calls are TRBV12-3 or TRBV12-4 and TRBJ1-2; unclear D gene. The CDR3 extends over 13 amino acids. CDR3 sequence reads: CASSSPQTARYAF. CDR3 sequence (DNA): TGTGCCAGCAGTTCCCCCCAGACGGCGAGGTACGCCTTC.

The rearrangement joins TRBV2 to TRBJ1-6; D perhaps matches TRBD1 (5 bases). Per germline, CDR1 SNHLY and CDR2 FYNNEI. The CDR3 runs to 14 residues. V was cut by 4 bases and J by 9 bases, with 13 bases left in between. CDR3 loop: CASSVGGRSSPLHF. The CDR3 nucleotides read TGTGCCAGCAGTGTGGGGGGACGTAGTTCACCCCTCCACTTT.

This chain uses TRBV18 with TRBJ2-4; TRBD1 aligns across 7 bases. V lost 2 bases to trimming and J lost 15 bases; unmatched junction nucleotides: 4. The germline V gene encodes CDR1 KGHSH and CDR2 LQKENI. This CDR3 comprises 11 residues. The CDR3 loop reads CASSPDRALYF. The CDR3 region has the DNA TGTGCCAGCTCACCAGACAGGGCCCTGTACTTC.

This chain links TRBV7-9 with TRBJ1-2; the D is unclear. V was clipped by 2 bases and J by 8 bases, with 9 bases between them. Per germline, CDR1 SEHNR and CDR2 FQNEAQ (reference sequence). This CDR3 has 12 residues. This CDR3 is CASSLIGFGYTF. The CDR3 DNA is TGTGCCAGCAGCTTAATCGGGTTCGGCTACACCTTC.

The V gene is TRBV11-3, the J gene TRBJ2-7; 8 nucleotides match TRBD2. Germline loops: CDR1 SGHNT, CDR2 YENEEA. This CDR3 comprises 13 residues. V dropped 5 bases and J dropped 3; count of bases not matched to a gene: 3. The CDR3 region has the DNA TGTGCCAGCAGCCGCAGCGGGAGCTACGAGCAGTACTTC. It encodes CASSRSGSYEQYF.

V is TRBV28 and J is TRBJ1-5, with 8 bases aligning to TRBD1. CDR1 is MDHEN and CDR2 is SYDVKM in the germline V gene. This CDR3 spans 13 amino acids. The trim removed 5 bases at V and 7 bases at J, leaving 4 bases unmatched. CDR3 protein: CASSQGAGQPQHF. The DNA of the CDR3 is TGTGCCAGCAGTCAGGGGGCCGGCCAGCCCCAGCATTTT.

This chain uses TRBV4-2 with TRBJ1-2; the D gene is possibly TRBD1 (5 bases). V lost 8 bases and J lost 1, with 14 bases in between. From germline, CDR1 is LGHNA and CDR2 YNFKEQ. The CDR3 is made up of 14 amino acids. Here the CDR3 reads CASANGGVNYGYTF. For the CDR3, the DNA is TGTGCCAGCGCCAATGGGGGGGTTAACTATGGCTACACCTTC.

V is TRBV3-1 (or the pseudogene TRBV3-2) and J is TRBJ1-1; D is ambiguous. Trimming took off 3 bases at V and 0 bases at J, with 8 bases between the two ends. The germline gives CDR1 LGHDT, CDR2 YNNKEL (reference sequence). This CDR3 region has 14 residues. The CDR3 sequence is CASSQTRLNTEAFF. Here the CDR3 DNA reads TGTGCCAGCAGCCAGACACGGCTGAACACTGAAGCTTTCTTT.

This clone appeared a few times. The chain employs TRBV7-2 and TRBJ2-5; the D gene is possibly TRBD1 (6 bases). This CDR3 spans 14 amino acids. Per germline, CDR1 SGHTA and CDR2 FQGNSA. V was pared by 1 base and J by 7 bases, with 13 bases between. The CDR3 spells CASSLETGFGTQYF. CDR3 nucleotide sequence: TGTGCCAGCAGCTTAGAGACAGGATTTGGGACCCAGTACTTC. Full variable domain (remainder filled in from reference TRBV7-2 and TRBJ2-5): GAGVSQSPSNKVTEKGKDVELRCDPISGHTALYWYRQSLGQGLEFLIYFQGNSAPDKSGLPSDRFSAERTGGSVSTLTIQRTQQEDSAVYLCASSLETGFGTQYFGPGTRLLVL.

V usage is TRBV19 and J usage is TRBJ2-1; D is ambiguous. CDR1 and CDR2 from the germline V gene are LNHDA and SQIVND (reference sequence). Deletions cut 6 bases from V and 5 bases from J, with 14 bases between. The CDR3 spans 14 residues. The CDR3 region has the DNA TGTGCCAGTAGAGAACCCTCTATAAACAATGAGCAGTTCTTC. Encoded protein: CASREPSINNEQFF.

This chain connects TRBV28 to TRBJ2-2; 8 positions agree with TRBD1. The CDR3 is 14 amino acids. Per germline, CDR1 MDHEN and CDR2 SYDVKM. V dropped 5 bases and J dropped 7; count of bases not matched to a gene: 6. This chain's CDR3 is CASSLQGVVGELFF. In DNA form, the CDR3 reads TGTGCCAGCAGTCTACAGGGGGTGGTCGGGGAGCTGTTTTTT.

V usage is TRBV28 and J usage is TRBJ2-3; the D gene is possibly TRBD1 (6 bases). The CDR3 is 13 residues long. Trimming removed 5 bases from V and 4 bases from J, with 10 bases in between. The germline CDR1 and CDR2 sequences are MDHEN and SYDVKM. The CDR3 region is CASSEGVADTQYF. CDR3 nucleotides: TGTGCCAGCAGTGAGGGGGTTGCAGATACGCAGTATTTT.